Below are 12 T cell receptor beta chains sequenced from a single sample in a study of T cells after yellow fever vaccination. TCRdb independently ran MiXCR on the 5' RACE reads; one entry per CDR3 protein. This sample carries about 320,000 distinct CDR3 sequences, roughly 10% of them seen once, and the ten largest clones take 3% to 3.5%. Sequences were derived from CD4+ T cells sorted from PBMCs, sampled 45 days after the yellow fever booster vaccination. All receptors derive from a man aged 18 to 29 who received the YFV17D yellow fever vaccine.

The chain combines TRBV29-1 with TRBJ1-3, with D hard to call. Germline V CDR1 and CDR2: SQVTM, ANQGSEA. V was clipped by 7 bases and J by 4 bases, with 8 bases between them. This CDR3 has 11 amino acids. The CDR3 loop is CSGKRGNTIYF. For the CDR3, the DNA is TGCAGCGGTAAAAGGGGAAACACCATATATTTT.

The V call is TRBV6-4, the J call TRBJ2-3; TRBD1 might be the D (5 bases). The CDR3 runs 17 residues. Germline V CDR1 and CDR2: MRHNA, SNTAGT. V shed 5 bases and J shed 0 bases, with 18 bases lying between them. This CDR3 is CASSPRQGTPSTDTQYF. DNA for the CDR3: TGTGCCAGCAGTCCACGTCAGGGCACTCCTAGCACAGATACGCAGTATTTT.

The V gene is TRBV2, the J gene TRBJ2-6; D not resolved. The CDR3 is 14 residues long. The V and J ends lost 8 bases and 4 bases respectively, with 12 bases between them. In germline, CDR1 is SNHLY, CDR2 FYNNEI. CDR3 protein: CASLRTPGANVLTF. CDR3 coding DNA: TGTGCCAGCCTAAGGACCCCCGGGGCCAACGTCCTGACTTTC.

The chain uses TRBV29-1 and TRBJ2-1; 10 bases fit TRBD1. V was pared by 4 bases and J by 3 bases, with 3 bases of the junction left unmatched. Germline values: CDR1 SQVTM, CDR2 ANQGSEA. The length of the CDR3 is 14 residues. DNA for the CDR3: TGCAGCGTTGCGGACAGGGGGGTCTACAATGAGCAGTTCTTC. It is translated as CSVADRGVYNEQFF.

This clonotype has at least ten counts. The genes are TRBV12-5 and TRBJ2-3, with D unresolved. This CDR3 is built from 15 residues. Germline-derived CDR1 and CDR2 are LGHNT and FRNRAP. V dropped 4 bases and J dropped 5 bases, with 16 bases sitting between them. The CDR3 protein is CASGSGYSARDTQYF. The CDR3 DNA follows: TGTGCTAGTGGTTCCGGATACAGTGCGAGAGATACGCAGTATTTT.

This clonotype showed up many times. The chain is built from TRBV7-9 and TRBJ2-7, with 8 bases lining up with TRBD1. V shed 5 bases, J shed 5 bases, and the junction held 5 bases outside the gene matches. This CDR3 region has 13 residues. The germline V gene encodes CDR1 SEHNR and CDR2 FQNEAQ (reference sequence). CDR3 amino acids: CASSPGQGHEQYF. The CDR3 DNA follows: TGTGCCAGCAGCCCCGGACAGGGTCACGAGCAGTACTTC.

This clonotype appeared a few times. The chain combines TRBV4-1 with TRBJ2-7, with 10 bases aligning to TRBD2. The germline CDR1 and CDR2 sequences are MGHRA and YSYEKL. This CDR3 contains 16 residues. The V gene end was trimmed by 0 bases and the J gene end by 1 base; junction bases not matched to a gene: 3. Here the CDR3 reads CASSQEKRGGSYEQYF. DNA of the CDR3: TGCGCCAGCAGCCAAGAGAAGCGGGGGGGTTCCTACGAGCAGTACTTC.

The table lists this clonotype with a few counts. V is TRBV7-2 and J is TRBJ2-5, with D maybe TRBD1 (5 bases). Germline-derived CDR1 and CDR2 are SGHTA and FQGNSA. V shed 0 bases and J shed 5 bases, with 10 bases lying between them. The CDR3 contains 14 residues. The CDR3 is CASSLARGWETQYF. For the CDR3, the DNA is TGTGCCAGCAGCTTAGCTAGGGGTTGGGAGACCCAGTACTTC.

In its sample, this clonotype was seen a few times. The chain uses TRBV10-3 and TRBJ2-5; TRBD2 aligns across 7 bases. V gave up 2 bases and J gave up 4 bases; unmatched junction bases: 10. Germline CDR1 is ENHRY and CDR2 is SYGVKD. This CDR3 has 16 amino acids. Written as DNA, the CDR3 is TGTGCCATCAGTGAGAGAGACCGGCTAGCGGTAGAGACCCAGTACTTC. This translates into CAISERDRLAVETQYF.

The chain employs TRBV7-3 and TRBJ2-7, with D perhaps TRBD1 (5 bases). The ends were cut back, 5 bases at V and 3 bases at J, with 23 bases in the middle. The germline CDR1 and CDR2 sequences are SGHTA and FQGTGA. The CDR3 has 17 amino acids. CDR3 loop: CASSVDRTPHVRYEQYV. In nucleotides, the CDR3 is TGTGCCAGCAGCGTGGACCGGACACCTCACGTCCGCTACGAGCAGTACGTC.

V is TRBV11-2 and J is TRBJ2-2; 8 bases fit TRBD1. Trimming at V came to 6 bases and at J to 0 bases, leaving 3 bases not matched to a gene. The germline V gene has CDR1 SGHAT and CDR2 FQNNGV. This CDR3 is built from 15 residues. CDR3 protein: CASRWTGTNTGELFF. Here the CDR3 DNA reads TGTGCCAGCAGGTGGACAGGGACGAACACCGGGGAGCTGTTTTTT.

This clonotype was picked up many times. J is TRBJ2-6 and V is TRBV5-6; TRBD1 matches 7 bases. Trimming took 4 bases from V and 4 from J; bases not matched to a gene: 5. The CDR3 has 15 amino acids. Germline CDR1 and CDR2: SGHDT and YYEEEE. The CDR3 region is CASSPTGSGANVLTF. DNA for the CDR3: TGTGCCAGCAGCCCGACAGGGTCAGGGGCCAACGTCCTGACTTTC.